The present TCR beta chain was sequenced within a study of Tregs in tolerant kidney transplant recipients (dated by TCRdb to 2018 to 2020). A note on the overall study: Related donors were used in the transplants with nonmyeloablative bone marrow transplantation, and mixed chimerism was transient in the human trials. The study used TCRbeta sequencing to identify donor-specific regulatory T cells before combined kidney and bone marrow transplantation, then tracked those cells after transplant.

The intended sense of this specimen's time point label: blood sample drawn before combined kidney and bone marrow transplant. Thawed PBMCs were FACS-sorted into unstimulated Tregs (CD4+CD25+CD127-), CD4+ non-Tregs (CD4+CD25-), CD4 cells and CD8 cells. The patients were several recipients of combined kidney and bone marrow transplants from the ITN036ST trial, and samples were available only from these trial subjects. Healthy control blood was processed to PBMCs with a Ficoll density gradient and then cryopreserved, whereas patient PBMCs were collected both before and after transplant. For TCRbeta CDR3 sequencing, genomic DNA was extracted from sorted cells using the QIAGEN DNeasy Blood and Tissue Kit. High-throughput TCRbeta CDR3 sequencing was carried out commercially through immunoSEQ, with PCR amplification with bias correction and internal controls included. On the study's bioinformatics: Unique productive TCRbeta sequences were defined by CDR3 nucleotide sequence when primers matched and otherwise by CDR3 amino acid sequence together with Vbeta and Jbeta genes. To correct for sorting error, sequences found in more than one sorted population at a frequency ratio of 2:1 or less were discarded, and the remaining shared sequences were assigned to the population with the higher frequency. Sequences were defined as donor-reactive when expanded at least 5-fold in CFSE-low cells versus unstimulated cells and present at a frequency of at least 0.01% in CFSE-low cells. Jensen-Shannon divergence calculated on the top 100 TCRbeta sequences ranked by frequency was used to measure repertoire divergence. When a sample had multiple sequencing runs, each run was corrected for sorting error separately and the runs were then pooled. Held by TCRdb, this immuneACCESS table contains in-frame sequences only and omits some clones. Under half of the omission traces to an unresolved V gene where checked; the cause of the rest is unknown. Clone size and V and J calls were adopted from that table, with D and trimming inferred from the DNA. The sample includes about 110,000 clones, with 85% to 90% observed a single time. Under 0.35% of the sample rests with the top ten.

Comments on this clone: The specificity of this receptor is unknown. Per-base qualities were not stored, and no clone one base away is much larger.

The study at large found these results: Biological reproducibility was not examined directly, but technical replication error appeared to be minimal. Donor-specific Treg expansion exceeded global Treg expansion in tolerant patients, suggesting antigen-driven rather than nonspecific expansion. The most biologically relevant and donor-specific TCRbeta repertoire appeared to be identified by expanding Tregs with activated donor B cells. For some patients, the PCR primers changed as time went on, which meant samples from those patients could not be compared with one another at the nucleotide level. Because only a small number of patients were included, the study had limitations, and the results will need to be validated in larger populations as well as under other immunosuppression protocols.

The CDR3, from cysteine to phenylalanine, totals 11 residues. The read is trimmed to its CDR3 DNA, 33 bases read in frame from base 1. The V end gives up 6 bases and the J end 13 bases, leaving 5 bases in the junction not matched to a gene. The germline V gene encodes CDR1 MDHEN and CDR2 SYDVKM. Specimen: CD4+ T cells from blood, collected before the transplant. The rearranged segments are TRBV28 and TRBJ1-5, and 8 bases in between align with TRBD1. The TCR was taken from a human donor who received a combined kidney and bone marrow transplant. The nucleotide sequence reads as follows: TGTGCCAGCAGGACCGGACAGGGTCAGCATTTT. Its protein product is CASRTGQGQHF.